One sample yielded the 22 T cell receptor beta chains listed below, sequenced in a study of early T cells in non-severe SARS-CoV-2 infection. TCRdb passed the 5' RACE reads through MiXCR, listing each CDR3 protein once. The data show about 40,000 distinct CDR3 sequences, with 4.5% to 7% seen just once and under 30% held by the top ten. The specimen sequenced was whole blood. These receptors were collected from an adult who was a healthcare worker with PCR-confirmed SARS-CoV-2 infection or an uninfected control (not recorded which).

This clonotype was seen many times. The CDR3 region is CASSYGAGGFTEAFF. The CDR3 DNA is TGTGCCAGCAGCTATGGTGCAGGGGGATTTACTGAAGCTTTCTTT. The chain links TRBV7-9 to TRBJ1-1; 7 bases line up with TRBD1. Germline CDR1 and CDR2: SEHNR and FQNEAQ (reference sequence). Trimming removed 4 bases from V and 5 bases from J; junction bases left unmatched: 10. This CDR3 has 15 residues.

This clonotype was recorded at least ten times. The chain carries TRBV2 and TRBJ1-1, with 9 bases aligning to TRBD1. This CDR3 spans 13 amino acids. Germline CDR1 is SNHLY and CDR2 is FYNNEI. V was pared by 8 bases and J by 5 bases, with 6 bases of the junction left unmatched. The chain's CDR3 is CASELTGGTEAFF. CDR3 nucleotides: TGTGCCAGCGAGCTGACAGGGGGAACTGAAGCTTTCTTT. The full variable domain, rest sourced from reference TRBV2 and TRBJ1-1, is EPEVTQTPSHQVTQMGQEVILRCVPISNHLYFYWYRQILGQKVEFLVSFYNNEISEKSEIFDDQFSVERPDGSNFTLKIRSTKLEDSAMYFCASELTGGTEAFFGQGTRLTVV.

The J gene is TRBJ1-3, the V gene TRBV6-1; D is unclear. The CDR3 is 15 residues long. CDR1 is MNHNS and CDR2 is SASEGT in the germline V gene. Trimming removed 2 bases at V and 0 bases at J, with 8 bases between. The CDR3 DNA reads TGTGCCAGCAGTGAACACGGAGACTCTGGAAACACCATATATTTT. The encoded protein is CASSEHGDSGNTIYF.

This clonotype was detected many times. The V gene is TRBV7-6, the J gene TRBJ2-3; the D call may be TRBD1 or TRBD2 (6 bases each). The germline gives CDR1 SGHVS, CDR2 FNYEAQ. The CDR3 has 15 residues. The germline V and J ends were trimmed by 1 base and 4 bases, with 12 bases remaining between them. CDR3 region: CASSLVGGGADTQYF. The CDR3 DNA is TGTGCCAGCAGCTTAGTCGGGGGCGGAGCAGATACGCAGTATTTT.

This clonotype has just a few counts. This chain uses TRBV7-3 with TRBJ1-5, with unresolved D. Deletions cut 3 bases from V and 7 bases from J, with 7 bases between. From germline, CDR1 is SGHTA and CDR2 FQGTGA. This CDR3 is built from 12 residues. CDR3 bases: TGTGCCAGCAGCTTCTTCCCACAGCCCCAGCATTTT. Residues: CASSFFPQPQHF. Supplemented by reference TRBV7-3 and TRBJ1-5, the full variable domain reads GAGVSQTPSNKVTEKGKYVELRCDPISGHTALYWYRQSLGQGPEFLIYFQGTGAADDSGLPNDRFFAVRPEGSVSTLKIQRTERGDSAVYLCASSFFPQPQHFGDGTRLSIL.

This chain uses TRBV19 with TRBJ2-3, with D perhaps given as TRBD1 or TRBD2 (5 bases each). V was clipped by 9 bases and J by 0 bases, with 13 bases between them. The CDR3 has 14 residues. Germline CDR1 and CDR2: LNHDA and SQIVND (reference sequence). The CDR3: CASAWDGSTDTQYF. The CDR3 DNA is TGTGCCAGCGCCTGGGACGGTAGCACAGATACGCAGTATTTT.

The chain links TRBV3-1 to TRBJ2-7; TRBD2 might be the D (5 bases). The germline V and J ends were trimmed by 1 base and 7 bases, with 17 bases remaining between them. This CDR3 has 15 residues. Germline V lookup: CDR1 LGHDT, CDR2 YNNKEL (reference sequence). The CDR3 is CASSQGIRPPGEQYF. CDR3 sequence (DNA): TGTGCCAGCAGCCAAGGGATCAGGCCGCCGGGGGAGCAGTACTTC.

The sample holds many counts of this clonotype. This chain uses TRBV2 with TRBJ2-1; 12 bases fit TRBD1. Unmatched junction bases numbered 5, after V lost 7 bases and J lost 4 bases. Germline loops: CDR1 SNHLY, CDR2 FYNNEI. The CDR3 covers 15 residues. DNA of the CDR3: TGTGCCAGCAAAAGGGGACAGGGGGCTTACAATGAGCAGTTCTTC. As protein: CASKRGQGAYNEQFF.

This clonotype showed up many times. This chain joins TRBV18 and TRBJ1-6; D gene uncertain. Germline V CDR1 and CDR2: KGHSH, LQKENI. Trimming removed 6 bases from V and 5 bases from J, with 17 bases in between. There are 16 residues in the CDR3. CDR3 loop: CASSEARIENNSPLHF. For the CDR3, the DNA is TGTGCCAGCTCGGAGGCTCGAATCGAAAATAATTCACCCCTCCACTTT.

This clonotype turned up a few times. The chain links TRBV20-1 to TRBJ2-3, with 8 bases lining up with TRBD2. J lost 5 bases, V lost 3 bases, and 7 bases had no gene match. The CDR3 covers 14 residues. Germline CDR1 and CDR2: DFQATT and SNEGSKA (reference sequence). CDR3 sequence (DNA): TGCAGTGCTAGCGGGAGGGCCCTCGAAGATACGCAGTATTTT. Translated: CSASGRALEDTQYF.

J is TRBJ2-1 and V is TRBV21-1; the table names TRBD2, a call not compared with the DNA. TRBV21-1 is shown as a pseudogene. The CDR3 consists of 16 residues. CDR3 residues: CASSKERGMVYNEQFF. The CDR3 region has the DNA TGTGCCAGCAGCAAAGAGCGGGGAATGGTTTACAATGAGCAGTTCTTC.

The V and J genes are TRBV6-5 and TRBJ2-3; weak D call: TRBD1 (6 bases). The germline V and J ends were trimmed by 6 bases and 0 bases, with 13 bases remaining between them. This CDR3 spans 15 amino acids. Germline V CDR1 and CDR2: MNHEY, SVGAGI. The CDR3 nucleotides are TGTGCCAGCAGATCCAGGGGCGGTAGCACAGATACGCAGTATTTT. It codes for CASRSRGGSTDTQYF.

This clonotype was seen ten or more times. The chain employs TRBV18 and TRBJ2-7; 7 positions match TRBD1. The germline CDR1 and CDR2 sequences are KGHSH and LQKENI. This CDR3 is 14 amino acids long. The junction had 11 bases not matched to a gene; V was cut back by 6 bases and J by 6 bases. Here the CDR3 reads CASSLYRGSGEQYF. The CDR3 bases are TGTGCCAGCTCGCTCTACAGGGGTTCGGGCGAGCAGTACTTC.

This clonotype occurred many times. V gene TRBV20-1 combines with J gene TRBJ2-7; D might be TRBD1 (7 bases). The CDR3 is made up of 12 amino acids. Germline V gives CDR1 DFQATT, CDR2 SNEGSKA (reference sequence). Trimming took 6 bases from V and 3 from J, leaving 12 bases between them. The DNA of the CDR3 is TGCAGTGCGCGGGGACAGAACTACGAGCAGTACTTC. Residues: CSARGQNYEQYF.

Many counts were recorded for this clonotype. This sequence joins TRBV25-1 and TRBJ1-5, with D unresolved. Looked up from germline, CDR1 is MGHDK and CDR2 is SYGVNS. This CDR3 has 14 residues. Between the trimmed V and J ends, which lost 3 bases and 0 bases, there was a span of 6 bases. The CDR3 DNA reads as TGTGCCAGCAGTGACTACCGTAGCAATCAGCCCCAGCATTTT. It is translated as CASSDYRSNQPQHF.

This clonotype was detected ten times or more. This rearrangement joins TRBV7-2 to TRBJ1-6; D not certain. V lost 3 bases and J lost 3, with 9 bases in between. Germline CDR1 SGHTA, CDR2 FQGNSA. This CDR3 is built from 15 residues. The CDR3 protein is CASSFGRNYNSPLHF. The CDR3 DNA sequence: TGTGCCAGCAGCTTCGGACGGAACTATAATTCACCCCTCCACTTT.

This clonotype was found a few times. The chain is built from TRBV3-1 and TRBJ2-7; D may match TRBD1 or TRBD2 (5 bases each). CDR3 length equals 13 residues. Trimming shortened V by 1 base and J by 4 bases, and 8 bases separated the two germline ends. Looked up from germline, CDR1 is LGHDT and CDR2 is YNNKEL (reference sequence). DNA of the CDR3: TGTGCCAGCAGCCAAGGGGGCGGGTACGAGCAGTACTTC. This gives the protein CASSQGGGYEQYF.

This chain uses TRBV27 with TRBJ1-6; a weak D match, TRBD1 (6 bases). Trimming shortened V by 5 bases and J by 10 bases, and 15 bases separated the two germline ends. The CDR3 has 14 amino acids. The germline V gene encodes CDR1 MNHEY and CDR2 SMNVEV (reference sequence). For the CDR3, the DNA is TGTGCCAGCAGTCCCAGGGGATTTGACTCACCCCTCCACTTT. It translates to CASSPRGFDSPLHF.

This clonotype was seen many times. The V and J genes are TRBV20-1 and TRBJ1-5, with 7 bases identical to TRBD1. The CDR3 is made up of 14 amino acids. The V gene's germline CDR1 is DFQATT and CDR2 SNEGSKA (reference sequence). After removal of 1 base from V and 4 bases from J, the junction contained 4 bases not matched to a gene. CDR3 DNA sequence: TGCAGTGCTAGAGGCAGGGGGTCGAATCAGCCCCAGCATTTT. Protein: CSARGRGSNQPQHF.

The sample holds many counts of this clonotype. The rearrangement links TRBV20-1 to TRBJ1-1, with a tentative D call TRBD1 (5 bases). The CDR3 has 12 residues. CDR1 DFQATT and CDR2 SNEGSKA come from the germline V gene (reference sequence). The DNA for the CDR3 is TGCGGCTCCAGGGTGATGAACACTGAAGCTTTCTTT. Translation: CGSRVMNTEAFF.

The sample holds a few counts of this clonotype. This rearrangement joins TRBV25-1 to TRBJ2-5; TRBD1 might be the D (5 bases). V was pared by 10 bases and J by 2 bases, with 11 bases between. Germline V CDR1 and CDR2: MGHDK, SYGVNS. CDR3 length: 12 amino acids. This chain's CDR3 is CATQGGQETQYF. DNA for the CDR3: TGTGCCACCCAGGGCGGTCAAGAGACCCAGTACTTC.

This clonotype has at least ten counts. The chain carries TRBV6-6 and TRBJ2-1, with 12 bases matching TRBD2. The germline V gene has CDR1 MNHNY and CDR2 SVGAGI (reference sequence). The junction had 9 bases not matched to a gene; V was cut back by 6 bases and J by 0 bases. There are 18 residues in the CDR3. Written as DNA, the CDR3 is TGTGCCAGCAGCGCAACCGGGACTAGCGGGTCCTCCTACAATGAGCAGTTCTTC. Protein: CASSATGTSGSSYNEQFF.